This TCR beta chain stems from a study of PD-L1 blockade in urothelial cancer. On the study more broadly: Patients, treated from about 2014 onward, received atezolizumab 1,200 mg intravenously every 3 weeks. Of prior chemotherapy regimens, patients had received between 0 and 3. Blood yielded a median of about 140,000 T cells per sample. Study-wide results and caveats: Durable benefit accompanied greater 3-week expansion of tumor-associated blood clones.

As to time point: pretreatment peripheral blood. In its sample, this clone was seen many times. Its matching antigen is unknown. V dropped 1 base and J dropped 4; count of bases not matched to a gene: 6. This CDR3 region has 15 residues. Looked up from germline, CDR1 is SEHNR and CDR2 is FQNEAQ (reference sequence). Libraries were prepared by immunoSEQ multiplex PCR; TCRdb keeps only in-frame clonotypes and omits some of them. The sample holds tens of thousands of clones, about 86% seen once. The origin of this receptor is a man aged 65-85 years with urothelial cancer. The V and J genes are TRBV7-9 and TRBJ1-1, with 7 bases aligning to TRBD1. The material was PBMCs, obtained around atezolizumab (anti-PD-L1) treatment. The CDR3 DNA is TGTGCCAGCAGCTTAGAGGGGGCGCTGGTCACTGAAGCTTTCTTT. Protein product: CASSLEGALVTEAFF.